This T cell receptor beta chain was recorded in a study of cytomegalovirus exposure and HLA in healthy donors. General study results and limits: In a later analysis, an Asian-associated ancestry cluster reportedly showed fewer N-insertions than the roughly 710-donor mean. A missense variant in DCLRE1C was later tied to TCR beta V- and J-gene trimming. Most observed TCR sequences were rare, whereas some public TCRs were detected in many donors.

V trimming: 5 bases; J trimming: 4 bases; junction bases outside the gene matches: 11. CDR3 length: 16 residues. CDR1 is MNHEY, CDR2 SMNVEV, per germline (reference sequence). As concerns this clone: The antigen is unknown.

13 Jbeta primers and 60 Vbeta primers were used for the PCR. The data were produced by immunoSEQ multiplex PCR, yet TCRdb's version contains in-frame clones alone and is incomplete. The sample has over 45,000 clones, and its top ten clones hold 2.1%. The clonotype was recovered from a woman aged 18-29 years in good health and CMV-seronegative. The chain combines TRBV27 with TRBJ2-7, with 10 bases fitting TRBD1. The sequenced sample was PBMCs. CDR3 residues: CASSAPPGTGVYEQYF. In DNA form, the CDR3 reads TGTGCCAGCAGTGCCCCTCCCGGGACAGGGGTGTACGAGCAGTACTTC.